The next 31 T cell receptor beta chains were all read from a single sample in a study of cytomegalovirus exposure and HLA in healthy donors. The PCR was carried out with 60 Vbeta primers and 13 Jbeta primers. TCRdb's table, derived via immunoSEQ multiplex PCR, lists solely in-frame clones and lacks some. The table shows some 180,000 clones, with roughly 9.4% occurring only once. What was sequenced was PBMCs. These receptor sequences come from a woman younger than 45 in good health and CMV-seropositive.

V is TRBV13 and J is TRBJ2-2, with 12 bases fitting TRBD2. Germline V gene lookup returns CDR1 PRHDT and CDR2 FYEKMQ (reference sequence). This CDR3 contains 17 residues. Trimming at V came to 5 bases and at J to 0 bases, leaving 4 bases not matched to a gene. The CDR3 is CASSLTSGRPNTGELFF. CDR3 nucleotides: TGTGCCAGCAGCCTGACTAGCGGGAGACCGAACACCGGGGAGCTGTTTTTT.

The V call is TRBV9, the J call TRBJ2-2; 7 nucleotides agree with TRBD2. V trimming: 4 bases; J trimming: 5 bases; junction bases outside the gene matches: 14. This CDR3 spans 17 amino acids. CDR1 is SGDLS and CDR2 is YYNGEE in the germline V gene. This CDR3 reads CASSHPPGLPRTGELFF. CDR3 sequence (DNA): TGTGCCAGCAGCCATCCTCCGGGACTACCGAGGACCGGGGAGCTGTTTTTT.

This clone has a handful of counts. V usage is TRBV5-1 and J usage is TRBJ2-5, with 8 bases that match TRBD2. Per the germline V gene, CDR1 is SGHRS and CDR2 is YFSETQ. This CDR3 contains 15 residues. Unmatched junction bases numbered 9, after V lost 6 bases and J lost 2 bases. For the CDR3, the DNA is TGCGCCAGCACTCTGACCGGGACTAGGCAAGAGACCCAGTACTTC. Amino acid sequence: CASTLTGTRQETQYF.

The J gene is TRBJ2-1, the V gene TRBV5-6; 14 bases fit TRBD2. V shed 4 bases, J shed 9 bases, and the junction held 12 bases outside the gene matches. The germline CDR1 and CDR2 sequences are SGHDT and YYEEEE. The CDR3 sequence is 17 residues long. The CDR3 protein is CASSGLAGLAGGSEQFF. The CDR3 nucleotides are TGTGCCAGCAGCGGGCTTGCAGGACTAGCGGGAGGAAGTGAGCAGTTCTTC.

In this sample, this clone turned up a few times. J is TRBJ2-1 and V is TRBV21-1; the table assigns TRBD2, which was not confirmed against the DNA. TRBV21-1 is a pseudogene locus. The CDR3 has 14 amino acids. The CDR3 region is CASSKVLAQNEQFF. DNA for the CDR3: TGTGCCAGCAGCAAAGTCCTAGCCCAGAATGAGCAGTTCTTC.

J is TRBJ2-3 and V is TRBV11-2; the D gene is possibly TRBD2 (5 bases). The CDR3 consists of 12 residues. Trimming pared 0 bases from V and 9 bases from J, leaving 7 bases between. Germline-derived CDR1 and CDR2 are SGHAT and FQNNGV. The CDR3 DNA follows: TGTGCCAGCAGCTTAGAGAGCGGAACGCAGTATTTT. Translated: CASSLESGTQYF.

This clone was seen a handful of times. This sequence joins TRBV5-1 and TRBJ2-7; 8 bases align to TRBD2. V lost 0 bases and J lost 3; bases outside the gene matches: 5. There are 15 residues in the CDR3. The germline gives CDR1 SGHRS, CDR2 YFSETQ. The CDR3 nucleotides are TGCGCCAGCAGCTTGGGAGGTAGCGGGATCTACGAGCAGTACTTC. It encodes CASSLGGSGIYEQYF.

The chain's CDR3 is CASSALRVSGRAEETQYF. The CDR3 DNA reads TGTGCCAGCAGTGCACTACGCGTTAGCGGGAGGGCAGAGGAGACCCAGTACTTC. The chain has TRBV6-4 and TRBJ2-5; 11 bases fit TRBD2. There are 18 residues in the CDR3. Germline V lookup: CDR1 MRHNA, CDR2 SNTAGT. J lost 5 bases, V lost 4 bases, and 15 bases had no gene match.

V gene TRBV6-1 combines with J gene TRBJ2-7; D might be TRBD1 (5 bases). The ends were cut back, 1 base at V and 5 bases at J, with 6 bases in the middle. The length of the CDR3 is 12 residues. CDR1 is MNHNS, CDR2 SASEGT, per germline. The chain's CDR3 is CASSEGGHEQYF. The CDR3 region has the DNA TGTGCCAGCAGTGAAGGGGGCCACGAGCAGTACTTC.

This clone was found a few times. CDR3 coding DNA: TGTGCCAGCATCCGGACTAGCTCTAGCACAGATACGCAGTATTTT. Translated: CASIRTSSSTDTQYF. The chain is built from TRBV2 and TRBJ2-3; 8 bases map to TRBD2. Unmatched junction bases numbered 6, after V lost 7 bases and J lost 0 bases. The CDR3 has 15 residues. The germline gives CDR1 SNHLY, CDR2 FYNNEI.

This chain links TRBV29-1 with TRBJ1-1; 9 bases fit TRBD1. Trimming took 6 bases from V and 4 from J; bases not matched to a gene: 3. Per the germline V gene, CDR1 is SQVTM and CDR2 is ANQGSEA. CDR3 length equals 12 residues. CDR3 loop: CSVSTGGTEAFF. The CDR3 bases are TGCAGCGTCTCGACAGGGGGCACTGAAGCTTTCTTT.

This clone was detected only a few times. The rearrangement joins TRBV29-1 to TRBJ1-3; TRBD1 aligns across 7 bases. The V and J ends lost 5 bases and 4 bases, in that order; junction bases with no gene match: 11. Germline V CDR1 and CDR2: SQVTM, ANQGSEA. The CDR3 totals 15 residues. CDR3 residues: CSVLLAEGAGNTIYF. The CDR3 DNA reads as TGCAGCGTTTTGCTTGCTGAGGGGGCGGGAAACACCATATATTTT.

This rearrangement joins TRBV9 to TRBJ2-2, with 12 bases matching TRBD2. This CDR3 has 16 amino acids. The germline CDR1 and CDR2 sequences are SGDLS and YYNGEE. V gave up 4 bases and J gave up 6 bases; unmatched junction bases: 7. CDR3 nucleotide sequence: TGTGCCAGCAGCATGACTAGCGGGAGAGGTTCCGGGGAGCTGTTTTTT. It yields the protein CASSMTSGRGSGELFF.

This clone was detected many times. The chain has TRBV30 and TRBJ1-2, with a possible D match to TRBD1 (5 bases). The CDR3 sequence is 15 residues long. V was cut by 1 base and J by 8 bases, with 20 bases left in between. CDR1 and CDR2 (germline): GTSNPN, SVGIG (reference sequence). The CDR3 loop reads CAWSGNLGRTRGYTF. CDR3 DNA: TGTGCCTGGAGTGGGAACTTGGGGCGTACCAGGGGCTACACCTTC.

V and J are TRBV10-1 and TRBJ2-1; 9 bases are shared with TRBD1. Germline V gene sequence: CDR1 WNHNN, CDR2 SYGVQD (reference sequence). The length of the CDR3 is 15 residues. The junction had 3 bases not matched to a gene; V was cut back by 2 bases and J by 4 bases. CDR3 coding DNA: TGCGCCAGCAGTGAGAGGGGGACAGGGTACAATGAGCAGTTCTTC. Translation: CASSERGTGYNEQFF.

With respect to this clone: In the same sample, other DNA sequences code for this CDR3. This chain links TRBV7-9 with TRBJ2-3; no reliable D call. The CDR3 contains 12 residues. Germline loops: CDR1 SEHNR, CDR2 FQNEAQ (reference sequence). V lost 8 bases and J 2 bases, leaving 8 bases between the germline ends. In nucleotides, the CDR3 is TGTGCCAGCTCAGACACCACAGATACGCAGTATTTT. It is translated as CASSDTTDTQYF. Together with reference TRBV7-9 and TRBJ2-3, the CDR3 gives the full variable domain: DTGVSQNPRHKITKRGQNVTFRCDPISEHNRLYWYRQTLGQGPEFLTYFQNEAQLEKSRLLSDRFSAERPKGSFSTLEIQRTEQGDSAMYLCASSDTTDTQYFGPGTRLTVL.

This chain links TRBV6-5 with TRBJ2-7; 9 bases map to TRBD1. V trimming: 2 bases; J trimming: 9 bases; junction bases outside the gene matches: 11. This CDR3 has 15 amino acids. CDR1 MNHEY and CDR2 SVGAGI come from the germline V gene. The CDR3 DNA reads as TGTGCCAGCAGTTACACGGGACAGGGTGTTCAGGGGCAGTACTTC. Translating gives CASSYTGQGVQGQYF.

The chain is built from TRBV5-1 and TRBJ2-3, with D possibly matching TRBD1 (7 bases). Germline CDR1 is SGHRS and CDR2 is YFSETQ. V was shortened by 7 bases and J by 5 bases, with 11 bases between the two germline ends. This CDR3 region has 12 residues. The DNA for the CDR3 is TGCGCCAGCGGACAGGAGGGAGATACGCAGTATTTT. Translated, it gives CASGQEGDTQYF.

The chain is built from TRBV6-5 and TRBJ2-5, with 9 nucleotides matching TRBD1. J lost 5 bases, V lost 6 bases, and 7 bases had no gene match. CDR3 length: 14 amino acids. Germline V gene sequence: CDR1 MNHEY, CDR2 SVGAGI. The CDR3 loop reads CASRGTGQGETQYF. CDR3 DNA sequence: TGTGCCAGCAGGGGGACAGGGCAGGGGGAGACCCAGTACTTC.

This clone was picked up a small number of times. The chain has TRBV29-1 and TRBJ2-5; D gene ambiguous. The CDR3 consists of 12 residues. Germline values: CDR1 SQVTM, CDR2 ANQGSEA. V dropped 2 bases and J dropped 6 bases, with 10 bases sitting between them. This CDR3 is CSVEKRPQTQYF. Here the CDR3 DNA reads TGCAGCGTTGAAAAGCGTCCTCAGACCCAGTACTTC.

This clone was picked up a small number of times. The gene calls are TRBV30 and TRBJ2-7, with TRBD2 identical over 9 bases. The ends lost 0 bases at V and 7 bases at J; junction bases unmatched: 4. Germline CDR1 reads GTSNPN; CDR2 reads SVGIG (reference sequence). CDR3 length equals 13 residues. Written as DNA, the CDR3 is TGTGCCTGGAGTGTCGCGGGAGGGGCGGAGCAGTACTTC. Protein sequence: CAWSVAGGAEQYF.

This clone turned up a few times. V usage is TRBV4-1 and J usage is TRBJ2-3; 7 positions match TRBD1. Germline assignment: CDR1 MGHRA and CDR2 YSYEKL. CDR3 size: 12 residues. With V trimmed by 0 bases and J by 15 bases, 6 bases remained unmatched. DNA for the CDR3: TGCGCCAGCAGCCAAGATAGGACAGGCGTTTATTTT. Protein product: CASSQDRTGVYF.

This chain links TRBV30 with TRBJ1-4; D not resolved. The germline gives CDR1 GTSNPN, CDR2 SVGIG (reference sequence). There are 12 residues in the CDR3. With 3 bases removed from V and 0 bases from J, the gap between germline ends came to 2 bases. CDR3 DNA sequence: TGTGCCTGGAGCGCAACTAATGAAAAACTGTTTTTT. Its protein product is CAWSATNEKLFF.

The sample holds a few counts of this clone. CDR3 DNA: TGTGCCATCAGCGGCGGGGGGGCGCGGGGCACTGAAGCTTTCTTT. Protein product: CAISGGGARGTEAFF. The chain has TRBV10-3 and TRBJ1-1, with D possibly matching TRBD1 (6 bases). With 6 bases removed from V and 4 bases from J, the gap between germline ends came to 18 bases. The germline CDR1 and CDR2 sequences are ENHRY and SYGVKD. The CDR3 contains 15 residues.

This chain links TRBV7-3 with TRBJ2-5; 14 positions match TRBD2. V lost 5 bases and J lost 7; bases outside the gene matches: 3. Germline CDR1 SGHTA, CDR2 FQGTGA. The CDR3 consists of 14 residues. The CDR3 sequence is CASSKGTSGGTQYF. CDR3 sequence (DNA): TGTGCCAGCAGCAAGGGGACTAGCGGGGGGACCCAGTACTTC.

In this sample, this clone turned up a few times. The V call is TRBV29-1, the J call TRBJ2-1; the match to TRBD2 covers 7 bases. CDR3 length: 12 residues. V lost 4 bases, J lost 6 bases, and 3 bases stayed unmatched. CDR1 SQVTM and CDR2 ANQGSEA come from the germline V gene. The chain's CDR3 is CSVGREFNEQFF. The CDR3 DNA sequence: TGCAGCGTTGGGCGGGAGTTCAATGAGCAGTTCTTC.

This clone was observed a handful of times. This chain links TRBV21-1 with TRBJ2-1; TRBD2, the D gene given by the table, was not confirmed from the DNA. TRBV21-1 is flagged as a pseudogene. This CDR3 is 11 amino acids long. CDR3 protein: CASRGRDEQFF. CDR3 nucleotide sequence: TGTGCCAGCAGAGGGAGGGATGAGCAGTTCTTC.

The gene calls are TRBV5-1 and TRBJ2-3; 14 nucleotides agree with TRBD2. With V trimmed by 3 bases and J by 0 bases, 9 bases remained unmatched. Germline assignment: CDR1 SGHRS and CDR2 YFSETQ. This CDR3 has 19 amino acids. This CDR3 reads CASSSQTSGRAASTDTQYF. The CDR3 coding sequence is TGCGCCAGCAGCTCGCAGACTAGCGGGAGGGCCGCTAGCACAGATACGCAGTATTTT.

Comment on this clone: Other DNA variants within this sample encode the same CDR3. The chain recombines TRBV5-1 with TRBJ2-1, with a tentative D call TRBD2 (5 bases). The V gene lost 1 base and the J gene lost 2 bases, with 10 bases spanning the gap. Germline loops: CDR1 SGHRS, CDR2 YFSETQ. This CDR3 comprises 15 residues. Here the CDR3 reads CASSLTSGTYNEQFF. The CDR3 nucleotides read TGCGCCAGCAGCTTGACTAGTGGTACCTACAATGAGCAGTTCTTC.

The rearrangement uses TRBV2 and TRBJ2-1, with 9 bases identical to TRBD2. V dropped 4 bases and J dropped 0; count of bases not matched to a gene: 7. This CDR3 spans 17 amino acids. Germline lookup yields CDR1 SNHLY and CDR2 FYNNEI. The CDR3: CASSGLAVTSSYNEQFF. The CDR3 DNA reads as TGTGCCAGCAGTGGACTAGCGGTCACGAGCTCCTACAATGAGCAGTTCTTC.

The rearrangement links TRBV10-2 to TRBJ2-7, with 10 nucleotides matching TRBD2. The V segment lost 7 bases and the J segment 2 bases; nucleotides outside the gene matches: 11. The CDR3 contains 16 residues. CDR1 and CDR2 (germline): WSHSY, SAAADI. CDR3 nucleotide sequence: TGCGCCAGCACCCTTCCAGCGGGAGGGCCCCCCTACGAGCAGTACTTC. Translation gives CASTLPAGGPPYEQYF.